This T cell receptor (beta chain) came from a study of blood T cells in healthy people across ages. The CDR3 spans 11 residues. The V and J ends lost 4 bases and 6 bases respectively, with 5 bases between them. Germline-derived CDR1 and CDR2 are SGHDT and YYEEEE. Points from the study as a whole: TCR beta diversity per million T cells fell roughly linearly with age.

Primed by a sample-barcoded 5' primer and a J-beta primer mix, a second PCR proceeded for 7 to 11 cycles. TCRdb re-called the 5' RACE reads through MiXCR, storing one row per CDR3 protein. The sample shows some 1,800,000 distinct CDR3 sequences, about 39% of them seen only once. This clonotype was counted only a few times. Its antigen is not identified. A much more abundant neighbour one base away suggests this may be a read error. Healthy Caucasian individuals from Russia aged roughly 6 to 90 were enrolled as donors. The sequence was obtained from a human donor in good health. The gene calls are TRBV5-6 and TRBJ2-1; D is unclear. The sample taken for sequencing was blood. The CDR3 region is CASSRFNEQFF. In DNA, the CDR3 is TGTGCCAGCAGCCGATTCAATGAGCAGTTCTTC.